This T cell receptor beta chain was sequenced during a study of blood T cell repertoires in COVID-19. Whole-study context: Specimens from acute and convalescent COVID-19 originated in the United States, Italy and Spain. The analysed material was cDNA or gDNA that came from T cells, B-cell-depleted T cells, or PBMCs.

V was pared by 3 bases and J by 6 bases, with 12 bases between. This CDR3 is 15 amino acids long. Germline loops: CDR1 SNHLY, CDR2 FYNNEI. Methods used by the authors: It was from reference gene primer amplification that nucleated cell counts were estimated. TCRdb's table, derived via immunoSEQ multiplex PCR, lists solely in-frame clones and lacks some. From that table come the V and J calls and clone size; the DNA was used to work out D and trimming. The repertoire holds tens of thousands of clones, with around 73% as singletons. The clonotype originates from an older woman with acute or convalescent COVID-19. Material for sequencing was peripheral blood. The J gene is TRBJ1-6, the V gene TRBV2; D unclear. The chain's CDR3 is CASSDLGPPNSPLHF. The CDR3 DNA follows: TGTGCCAGCAGTGATTTGGGCCCCCCTAATTCACCCCTCCACTTT.